These T cell receptor beta chains were read from a single sample in a study of graft-versus-host responses after intestinal transplantation. Only in-frame clones appear in the TCRdb table, and some are missing; sequencing was by immunoSEQ multiplex PCR. The data show some 9,500 clones, 29% seen once. The source was alloreactive CD8+ T cells from a mixed lymphocyte reaction culture, collected before intestinal transplant. The source of these receptors is a human patient who received an intestinal transplant. Both conserved end residues are part of each CDR3. A D gene is named only where the DNA matches it firmly. Where a row states a size, it is once, few, many or the class of an expanded clone; other rows omit it.

size,J,V,D,DNA,CDR3
-,TRBJ2-3,TRBV7-2,-,TGTGCCAGCAGCTTCGGGTGGGGGACACCCCCAGATACGCAGTATTTT,CASSFGWGTPPDTQYF
-,TRBJ2-2,TRBV19,-,TGTGCCAGTATCCCGGACAGCTACACCGGGGAGCTGTTTTTT,CASIPDSYTGELFF
-,TRBJ2-7,TRBV5-5,TRBD2,TGTGCCAGCAGCTGGGGGACTAGCTCCTACGAGCAGTACTTC,CASSWGTSSYEQYF
medium-sized,TRBJ2-7,TRBV29-1,-,TGCAGCGTTGAGCAGTCCGGGTCAGGGTCCTACGAGCAGTACTTC,CSVEQSGSGSYEQYF
-,TRBJ2-1,TRBV9,-,TGTGCCAGCAGCCCTCTAGGGGGGGGAGATGAGCAGTTCTTC,CASSPLGGGDEQFF
-,TRBJ2-1,TRBV5-1,-,TGCGCCAGCAGCTTGGGGGGCAGCTCCAATGAGCAGTTCTTC,CASSLGGSSNEQFF
few,TRBJ2-1,TRBV6-5,TRBD2,TGTGCCAGCAGCCTAGCGGGGCCCAATGAGCAGTTCTTC,CASSLAGPNEQFF
-,TRBJ2-3,TRBV7-6,TRBD2,TGTGCCAGCAGCTTGAGCGGGGGCACAGATACGCAGTATTTT,CASSLSGGTDTQYF
-,TRBJ2-7,TRBV27,-,TGTGCCAGCAGTCTCGGGACAACCGAGCAGTACTTC,CASSLGTTEQYF
-,TRBJ1-6,TRBV6-5,-,TGTGCCAGCAGCGAGGGTTTCTTAAATTCACCCCTCCACTTT,CASSEGFLNSPLHF